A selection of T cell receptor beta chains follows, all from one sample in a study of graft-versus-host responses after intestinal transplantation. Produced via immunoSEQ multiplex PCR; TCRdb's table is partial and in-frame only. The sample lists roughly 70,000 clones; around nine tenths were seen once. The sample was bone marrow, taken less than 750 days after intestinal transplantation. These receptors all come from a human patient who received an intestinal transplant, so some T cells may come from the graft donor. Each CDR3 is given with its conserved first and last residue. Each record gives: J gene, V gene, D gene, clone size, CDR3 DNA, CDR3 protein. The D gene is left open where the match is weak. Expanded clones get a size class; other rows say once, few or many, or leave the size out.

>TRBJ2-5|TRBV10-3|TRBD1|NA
TGTGCCATCGGGGACAGGGAAGAGACCCAGTACTTC
CAIGDREETQYF
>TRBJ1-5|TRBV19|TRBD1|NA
TGTGCCAGTAGTAACTCGTGGACAGGGAGCGGGCTGAATCAGCCCCAGCATTTT
CASSNSWTGSGLNQPQHF
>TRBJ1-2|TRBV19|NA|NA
TGTGCCAGTAGTACCTACTTCGGGACTCAACCTTCTAACTATGGCTACACCTTC
CASSTYFGTQPSNYGYTF
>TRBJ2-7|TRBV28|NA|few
TGTGCCACCATGGGGCAGGGTGGATACGAGCAGTACTTC
CATMGQGGYEQYF
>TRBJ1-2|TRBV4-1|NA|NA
TGCGCCAGCAGCCAAGAGGGGAGGGAACGGACCTTC
CASSQEGRERTF
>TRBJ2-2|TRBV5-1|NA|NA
TGCGCCAGCAGCCAGGCGGGGAACACCGGGGAGCTGTTTTTT
CASSQAGNTGELFF
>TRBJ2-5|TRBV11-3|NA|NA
TGTGCCAGCAGTTTAGGAGTCGGGGGCCCTCAAGAGACCCAGTACTTC
CASSLGVGGPQETQYF
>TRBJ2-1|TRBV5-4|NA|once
TGTGCCAGCAACGCCTTCGGGCTAGCGTCCTACAATGAGCAGTTCTTC
CASNAFGLASYNEQFF
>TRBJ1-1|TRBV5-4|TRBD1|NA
TGTGCCAGCAGCCTGAAGGGACAGGGGAGTAACGAAGCTTTCTTT
CASSLKGQGSNEAFF
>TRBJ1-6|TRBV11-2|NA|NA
TGTGCCAGCAGCCTCAACAGGGACTATAATTCACCCCTCCACTTT
CASSLNRDYNSPLHF
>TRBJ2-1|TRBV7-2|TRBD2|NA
TGTGCCAGCAGCTTAGTCGTCCCGGGACTAGTGCTCTATGAGCAGTTCTTC
CASSLVVPGLVLYEQFF
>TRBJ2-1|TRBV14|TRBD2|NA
TGTGCCAGCAGTCGATATGGACTAGCCTACAATGAGCAGTTCTTC
CASSRYGLAYNEQFF
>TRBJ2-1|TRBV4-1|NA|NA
TGCGCCAGCAGCCAAGTTTCCCGGGCAGGGATTTCCTACAATGAGCAGTTCTTC
CASSQVSRAGISYNEQFF
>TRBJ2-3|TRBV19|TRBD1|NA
TGTGCCAGCGTGGACAGGCTTGGGGCAGATACGCAGTATTTT
CASVDRLGADTQYF
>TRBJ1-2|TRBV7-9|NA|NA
TGTGCCAGCAGCTTAATCCCCCTAGCTAACTATGGCTACACCTTC
CASSLIPLANYGYTF
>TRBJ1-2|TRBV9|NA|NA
TGTGCCAGCAGCGTTGGGGGCGCAGGTGGACGGGGCGGCTACACCTTC
CASSVGGAGGRGGYTF
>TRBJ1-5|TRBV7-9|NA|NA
TGTGCCAGCAGCTTAGACGGACGGGGCGGAAATCAGCCCCAGCATTTT
CASSLDGRGGNQPQHF
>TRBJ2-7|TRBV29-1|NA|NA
TGCAGCGTTGGTGTTCTTGGGAGTCTGAGTCGGGAGCAGTACTTC
CSVGVLGSLSREQYF
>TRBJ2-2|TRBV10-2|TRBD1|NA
TGCGCCAGCAGACCCGGGACAGGGCCGCCCGGGGAGCTGTTTTTT
CASRPGTGPPGELFF
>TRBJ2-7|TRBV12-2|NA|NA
TGTGCAAGTACACCCGGACTACCTTCCTACGAGCAGTACTTC
CASTPGLPSYEQYF
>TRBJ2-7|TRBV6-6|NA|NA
TGTGCCAGCAGCTCAGGACGGTCCTCCTACGAGCAGTACTTC
CASSSGRSSYEQYF
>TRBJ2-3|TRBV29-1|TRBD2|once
TGCAGCGTCCAGGAACGGGCGGGAGTCCCAGATACGCAGTATTTT
CSVQERAGVPDTQYF
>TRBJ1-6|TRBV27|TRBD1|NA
TGTGCCAGCAGTTTATCCCCAGGGGGGCTTGATTCACCCCTCCACTTT
CASSLSPGGLDSPLHF
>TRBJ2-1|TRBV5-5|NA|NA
TGTGCCAGCAGCTCCTACCCGCGGCAGGTCCGCTACAATGAGCAGTTCTTC
CASSSYPRQVRYNEQFF
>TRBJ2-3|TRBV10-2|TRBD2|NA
TGCGCCAGCAGTGAAGTCCCCCGCGGACTAGCGGCACAAGTAGATACGCAGTATTTT
CASSEVPRGLAAQVDTQYF
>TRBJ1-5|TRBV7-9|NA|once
TGTGCCAGCAGCCCGTACAGTTACAATCAGCCCCAGCATTTT
CASSPYSYNQPQHF
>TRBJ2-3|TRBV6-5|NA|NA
TGTGCCAGCAGTTATGGCGTTAGCACAGATACGCAGTATTTT
CASSYGVSTDTQYF
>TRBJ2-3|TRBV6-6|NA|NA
TGTGCCAGCAGTTCCCTAATGGCGGGACCGGATACGCAGTATTTT
CASSSLMAGPDTQYF
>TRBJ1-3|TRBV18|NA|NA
TGTGCCAGCTCACGTGGATCTCACTCTGGAAACACCATATATTTT
CASSRGSHSGNTIYF
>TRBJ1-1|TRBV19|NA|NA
TGTGCCAGTAGGACCGGGGGTACGAACACTGAAGCTTTCTTT
CASRTGGTNTEAFF
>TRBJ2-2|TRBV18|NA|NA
TGTGCCAGCTCACCAGAGGGTGTTACGAACACCGGGGAGCTGTTTTTT
CASSPEGVTNTGELFF
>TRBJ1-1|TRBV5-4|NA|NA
TGTGCCAGCAGCGTCTCGCGAGCCTTCGTGAACACTGAAGCTTTCTTT
CASSVSRAFVNTEAFF
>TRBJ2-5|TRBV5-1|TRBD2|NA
TGCGCCAGCAGCATTAGCGGGCTCCAAGAGACCCAGTACTTC
CASSISGLQETQYF
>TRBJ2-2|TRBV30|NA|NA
TGTGCCTGGGATAGAGGCGGCGGGGAGCTGTTTTTT
CAWDRGGGELFF
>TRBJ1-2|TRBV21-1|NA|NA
TGTGCCAGCAGAGAGACAGGGGGCGCAATACTCTACACCTTC
CASRETGGAILYTF
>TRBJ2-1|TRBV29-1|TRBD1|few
TGCAGCGGCCGGGACAGCTACAATGAGCAGTTCTTC
CSGRDSYNEQFF
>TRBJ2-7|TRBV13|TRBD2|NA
TGTGCCAGCAGGATCGCTAGCGGGATCTACGAGCAGTACTTC
CASRIASGIYEQYF
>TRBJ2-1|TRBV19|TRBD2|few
TGTGCCAGCCATAACAAGGGGCGGGGGGCCGAGCAGTTCTTC
CASHNKGRGAEQFF
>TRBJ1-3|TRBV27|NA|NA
TGTGCCAGCAGTTTCGGAGCTGGAAACACCATATATTTT
CASSFGAGNTIYF
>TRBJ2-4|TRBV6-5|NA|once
TGTGCCAGCACCGAACAGGGCATTCAGTACTTC
CASTEQGIQYF
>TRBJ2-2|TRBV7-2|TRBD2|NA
TGTGCCAGCAGCTTAGTCTACGGGAGGGTGAACACCGGGGAGCTGTTTTTT
CASSLVYGRVNTGELFF
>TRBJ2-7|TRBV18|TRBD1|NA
TGTGCCAGCTCACGCCGGGGACAGGATCTGTACGAGCAGTACTTC
CASSRRGQDLYEQYF
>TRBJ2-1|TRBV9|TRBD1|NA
TGTGCCAGCAGCGTAGTCGGGACAGGGTCGGATGAGCAGTTCTTC
CASSVVGTGSDEQFF
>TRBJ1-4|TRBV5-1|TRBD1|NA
TGCGCCAGCAGCCCCGGGACAGGAGAAAAACTGTTTTTT
CASSPGTGEKLFF
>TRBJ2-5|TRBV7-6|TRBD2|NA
TGTGCCAGCAGCTTAGTTTCGAGCGGGAGTGACCAAGAGACCCAGTACTTC
CASSLVSSGSDQETQYF
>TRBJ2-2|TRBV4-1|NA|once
TGCGCCAGCAGCAGCCTTGACACCGGGGAGCTGTTTTTT
CASSSLDTGELFF